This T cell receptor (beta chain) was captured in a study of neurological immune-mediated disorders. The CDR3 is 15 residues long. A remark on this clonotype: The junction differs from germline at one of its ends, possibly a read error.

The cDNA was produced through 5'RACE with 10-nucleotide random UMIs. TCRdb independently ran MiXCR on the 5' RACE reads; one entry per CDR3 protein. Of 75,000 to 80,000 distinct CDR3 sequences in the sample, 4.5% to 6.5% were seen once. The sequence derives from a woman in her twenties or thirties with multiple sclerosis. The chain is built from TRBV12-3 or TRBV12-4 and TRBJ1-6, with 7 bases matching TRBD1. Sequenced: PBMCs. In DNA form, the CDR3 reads TGTGCCAGCAGTGGGACTCGACAGGGTAGTTCACACCTCCACTTT. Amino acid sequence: CASSGTRQGSSHLHF.